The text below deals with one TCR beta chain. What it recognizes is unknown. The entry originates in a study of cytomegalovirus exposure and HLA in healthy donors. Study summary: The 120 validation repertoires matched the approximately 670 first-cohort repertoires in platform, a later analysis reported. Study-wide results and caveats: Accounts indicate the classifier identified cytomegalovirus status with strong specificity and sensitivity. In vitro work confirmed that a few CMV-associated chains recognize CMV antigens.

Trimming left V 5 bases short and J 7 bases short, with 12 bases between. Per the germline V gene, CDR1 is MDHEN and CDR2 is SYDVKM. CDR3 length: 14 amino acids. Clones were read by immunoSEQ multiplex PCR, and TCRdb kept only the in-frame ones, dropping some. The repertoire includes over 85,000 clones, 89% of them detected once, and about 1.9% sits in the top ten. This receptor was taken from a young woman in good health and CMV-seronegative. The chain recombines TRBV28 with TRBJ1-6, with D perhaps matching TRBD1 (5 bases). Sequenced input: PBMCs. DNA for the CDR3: TGTGCCAGCAGTCCAGGGTTGGGGAATTCACCCCTCCACTTT. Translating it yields CASSPGLGNSPLHF.